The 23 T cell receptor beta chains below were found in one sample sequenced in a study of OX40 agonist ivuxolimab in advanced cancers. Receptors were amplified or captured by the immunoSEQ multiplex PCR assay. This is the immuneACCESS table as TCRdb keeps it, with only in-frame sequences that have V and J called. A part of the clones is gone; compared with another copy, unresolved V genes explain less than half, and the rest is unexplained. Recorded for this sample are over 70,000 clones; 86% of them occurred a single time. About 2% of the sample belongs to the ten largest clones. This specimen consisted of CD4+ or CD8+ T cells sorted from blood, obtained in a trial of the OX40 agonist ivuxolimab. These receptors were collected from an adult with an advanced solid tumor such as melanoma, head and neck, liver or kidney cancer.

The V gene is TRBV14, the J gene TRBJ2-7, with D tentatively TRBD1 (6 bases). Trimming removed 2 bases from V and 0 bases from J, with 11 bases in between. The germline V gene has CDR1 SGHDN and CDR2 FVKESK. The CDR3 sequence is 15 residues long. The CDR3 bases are TGTGCCAGCAGCCAAACAGGGTGGCGCTCCTACGAGCAGTACTTC. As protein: CASSQTGWRSYEQYF.

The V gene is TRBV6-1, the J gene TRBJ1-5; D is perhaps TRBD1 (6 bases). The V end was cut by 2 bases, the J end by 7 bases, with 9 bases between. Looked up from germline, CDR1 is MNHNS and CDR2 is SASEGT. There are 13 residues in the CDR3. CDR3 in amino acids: CASSELGGQPQHF. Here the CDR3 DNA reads TGTGCCAGCAGTGAACTAGGGGGGCAGCCCCAGCATTTT.

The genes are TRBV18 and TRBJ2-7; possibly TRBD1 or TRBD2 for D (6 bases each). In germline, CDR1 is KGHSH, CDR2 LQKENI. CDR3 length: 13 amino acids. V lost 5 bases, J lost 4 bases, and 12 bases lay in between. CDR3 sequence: CASSEGGRYEQYF. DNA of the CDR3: TGTGCCAGCTCAGAAGGGGGGAGATACGAGCAGTACTTC.

In DNA, the CDR3 is TGTGCCAGCAGTGGATCAAAGAACACTGAAGCTTTCTTT. Encoded protein: CASSGSKNTEAFF. V and J are TRBV28 and TRBJ1-1, with D hard to call. Germline V CDR1 and CDR2: MDHEN, SYDVKM. CDR3 length: 13 residues. The germline V and J ends were trimmed by 5 bases and 1 base, with 8 bases remaining between them.

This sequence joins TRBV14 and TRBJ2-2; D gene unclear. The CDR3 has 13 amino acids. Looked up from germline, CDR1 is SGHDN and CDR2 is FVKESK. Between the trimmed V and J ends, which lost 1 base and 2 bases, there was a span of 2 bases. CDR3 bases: TGTGCCAGCAGCCAAGTCAACACCGGGGAGCTGTTTTTT. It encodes CASSQVNTGELFF. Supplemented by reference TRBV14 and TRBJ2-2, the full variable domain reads EAGVTQFPSHSVIEKGQTVTLRCDPISGHDNLYWYRRVMGKEIKFLLHFVKESKQDESGMPNNRFLAERTGGTYSTLKVQPAELEDSGVYFCASSQVNTGELFFGEGSRLTVL.

The CDR3 loop reads CASSYATGAMNTEAFF. CDR3 nucleotide sequence: TGTGCCAGCAGTTATGCGACAGGGGCTATGAACACTGAAGCTTTCTTT. V is TRBV6-5 and J is TRBJ1-1; TRBD1 agrees at 8 bases. Trimming removed 3 bases from V and 0 bases from J; junction bases left unmatched: 6. The CDR3 covers 16 residues. Germline V gene sequence: CDR1 MNHEY, CDR2 SVGAGI.

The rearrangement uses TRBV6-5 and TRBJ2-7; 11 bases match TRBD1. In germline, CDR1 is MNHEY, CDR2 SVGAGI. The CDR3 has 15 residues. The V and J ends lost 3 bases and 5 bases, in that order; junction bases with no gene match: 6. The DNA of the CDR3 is TGTGCCAGCAGTTATCAAGGACAGGGGGCCCACGAGCAGTACTTC. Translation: CASSYQGQGAHEQYF.

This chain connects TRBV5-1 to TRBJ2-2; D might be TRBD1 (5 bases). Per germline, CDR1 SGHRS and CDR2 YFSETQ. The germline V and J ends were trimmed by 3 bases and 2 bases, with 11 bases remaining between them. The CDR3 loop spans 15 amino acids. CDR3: CASSYDSLNTGELFF. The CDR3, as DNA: TGCGCCAGCAGCTACGACAGCCTAAACACCGGGGAGCTGTTTTTT.

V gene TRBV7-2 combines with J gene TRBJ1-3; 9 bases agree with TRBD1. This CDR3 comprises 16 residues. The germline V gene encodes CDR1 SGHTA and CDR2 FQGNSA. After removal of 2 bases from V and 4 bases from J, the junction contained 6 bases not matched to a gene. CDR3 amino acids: CASSLTGGASGNTIYF. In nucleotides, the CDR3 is TGTGCCAGCAGCTTAACAGGGGGCGCATCAGGAAACACCATATATTTT.

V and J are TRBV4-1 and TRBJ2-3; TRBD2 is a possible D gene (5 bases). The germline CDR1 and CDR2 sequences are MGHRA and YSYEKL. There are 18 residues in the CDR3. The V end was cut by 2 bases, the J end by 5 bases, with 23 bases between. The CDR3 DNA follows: TGCGCCAGCAGCCAATGGGTCGGCCTGAGGGAAAGGAAAGATACGCAGTATTTT. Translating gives CASSQWVGLRERKDTQYF.

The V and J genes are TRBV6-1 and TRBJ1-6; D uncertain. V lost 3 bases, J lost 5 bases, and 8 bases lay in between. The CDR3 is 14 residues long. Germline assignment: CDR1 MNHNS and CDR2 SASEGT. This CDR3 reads CASSDRTNNSPLHF. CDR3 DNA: TGTGCCAGCAGTGATCGGACTAATAATTCACCCCTCCACTTT.

CDR3 in DNA: TGTGCTAGTGGTTTGGTACCAGCGGGGGCTAACACCGGGGAGCTGTTTTTT. Amino acids: CASGLVPAGANTGELFF. The chain uses TRBV12-5 and TRBJ2-2, with TRBD2 matching 8 bases. The germline CDR1 and CDR2 sequences are LGHNT and FRNRAP. CDR3 length: 17 residues. V trimming: 0 bases; J trimming: 2 bases; junction bases outside the gene matches: 5.

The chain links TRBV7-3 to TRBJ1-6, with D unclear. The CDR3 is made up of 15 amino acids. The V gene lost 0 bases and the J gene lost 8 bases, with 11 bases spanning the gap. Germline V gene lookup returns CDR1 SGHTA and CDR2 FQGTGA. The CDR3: CASSLTRESDSPLHF. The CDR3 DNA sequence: TGTGCCAGCAGCTTAACTCGGGAAAGTGATTCACCCCTCCACTTT.

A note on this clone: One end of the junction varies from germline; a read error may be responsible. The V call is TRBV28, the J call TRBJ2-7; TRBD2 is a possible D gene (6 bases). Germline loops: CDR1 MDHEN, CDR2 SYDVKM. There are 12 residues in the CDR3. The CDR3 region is CASRQAGKGLHF. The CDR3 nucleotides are TGTGCCAGCAGGCAGGCGGGGAAAGGGCTCCACTTC.

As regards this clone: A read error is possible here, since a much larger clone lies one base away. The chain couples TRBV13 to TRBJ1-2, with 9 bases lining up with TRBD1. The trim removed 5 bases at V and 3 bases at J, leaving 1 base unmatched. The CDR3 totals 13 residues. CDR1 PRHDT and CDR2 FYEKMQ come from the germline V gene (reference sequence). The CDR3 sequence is CASSRDRDYGYTF. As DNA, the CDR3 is TGTGCCAGCAGCCGGGACAGGGACTATGGCTACACCTTC.

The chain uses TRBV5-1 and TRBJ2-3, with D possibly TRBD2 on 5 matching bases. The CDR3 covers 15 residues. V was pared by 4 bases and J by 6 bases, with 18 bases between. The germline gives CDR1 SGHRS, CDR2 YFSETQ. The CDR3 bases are TGCGCCAGCAGCCCTCACCGGGAAACCGGGGATACGCAGTATTTT. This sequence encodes CASSPHRETGDTQYF.

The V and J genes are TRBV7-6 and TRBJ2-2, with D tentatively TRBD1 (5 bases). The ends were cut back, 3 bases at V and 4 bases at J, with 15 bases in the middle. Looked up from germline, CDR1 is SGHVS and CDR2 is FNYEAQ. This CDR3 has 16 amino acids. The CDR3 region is CASSFGPTASTGELFF. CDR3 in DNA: TGTGCCAGCAGCTTTGGCCCGACAGCTAGCACCGGGGAGCTGTTTTTT.

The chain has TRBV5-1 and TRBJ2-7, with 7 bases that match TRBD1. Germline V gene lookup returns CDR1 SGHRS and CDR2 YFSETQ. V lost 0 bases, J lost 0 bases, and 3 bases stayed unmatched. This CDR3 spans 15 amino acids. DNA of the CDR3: TGCGCCAGCAGCTTGGGGACAGGACACTCCTACGAGCAGTACTTC. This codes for CASSLGTGHSYEQYF.

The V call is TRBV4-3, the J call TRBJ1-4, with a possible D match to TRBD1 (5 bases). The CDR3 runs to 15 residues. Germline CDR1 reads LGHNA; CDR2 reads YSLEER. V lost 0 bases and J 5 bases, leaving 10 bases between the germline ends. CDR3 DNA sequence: TGCGCCAGCAGCCAAGATGCGGGGACGAATGAAAAACTGTTTTTT. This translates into CASSQDAGTNEKLFF.

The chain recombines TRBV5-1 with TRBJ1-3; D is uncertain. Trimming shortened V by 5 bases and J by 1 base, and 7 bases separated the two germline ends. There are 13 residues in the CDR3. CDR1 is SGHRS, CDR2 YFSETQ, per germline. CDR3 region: CASSEGSGNTIYF. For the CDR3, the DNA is TGCGCCAGCAGTGAGGGTTCTGGAAACACCATATATTTT.

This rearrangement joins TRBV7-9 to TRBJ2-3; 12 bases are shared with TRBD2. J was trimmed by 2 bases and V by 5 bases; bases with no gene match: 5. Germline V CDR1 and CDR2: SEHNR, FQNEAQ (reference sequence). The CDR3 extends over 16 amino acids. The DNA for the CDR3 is TGTGCCAGCAGCCCGACTAGCGGGGGCTACACAGATACGCAGTATTTT. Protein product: CASSPTSGGYTDTQYF.

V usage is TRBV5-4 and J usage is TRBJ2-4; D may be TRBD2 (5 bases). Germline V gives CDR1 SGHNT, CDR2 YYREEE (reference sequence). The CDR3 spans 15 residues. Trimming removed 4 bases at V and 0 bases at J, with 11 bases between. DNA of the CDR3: TGTGCCAGCAGCAAAGACGGGGTAGCCAAAAACATTCAGTACTTC. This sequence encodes CASSKDGVAKNIQYF.

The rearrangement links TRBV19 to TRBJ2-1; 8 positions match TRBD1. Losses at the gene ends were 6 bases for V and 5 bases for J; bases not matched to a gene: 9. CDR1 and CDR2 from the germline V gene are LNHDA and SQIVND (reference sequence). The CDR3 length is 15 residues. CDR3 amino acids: CASSQGQGIHNEQFF. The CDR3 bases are TGTGCCAGTAGCCAAGGACAGGGAATTCACAATGAGCAGTTCTTC.